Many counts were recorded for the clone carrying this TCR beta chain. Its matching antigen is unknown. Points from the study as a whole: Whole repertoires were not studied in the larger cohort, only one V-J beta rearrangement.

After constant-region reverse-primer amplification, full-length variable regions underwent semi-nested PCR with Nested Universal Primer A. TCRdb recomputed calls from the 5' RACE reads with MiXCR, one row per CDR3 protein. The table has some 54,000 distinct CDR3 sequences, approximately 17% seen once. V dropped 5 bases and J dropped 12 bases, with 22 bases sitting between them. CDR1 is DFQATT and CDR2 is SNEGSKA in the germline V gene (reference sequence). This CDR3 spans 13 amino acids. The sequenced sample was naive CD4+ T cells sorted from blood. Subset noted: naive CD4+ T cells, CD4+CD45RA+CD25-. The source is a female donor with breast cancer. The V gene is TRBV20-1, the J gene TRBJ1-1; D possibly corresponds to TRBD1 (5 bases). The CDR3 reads CSAGRLGAPGSFF. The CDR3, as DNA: TGCAGTGCTGGGCGGCTCGGGGCCCCGGGTTCTTTCTTT.